This T cell receptor beta chain comes out of a study of blood T cell repertoires in COVID-19. V was shortened by 5 bases and J by 3 bases, with 11 bases between the two germline ends. In germline, CDR1 is MGHDK, CDR2 SYGVNS. This CDR3 contains 13 residues. TCRdb's copy holds only in-frame clones and misses some; the assay was immunoSEQ multiplex PCR. The table includes more than 50,000 clones, roughly 77% detected once. Input material: peripheral blood. The chain uses TRBV25-1 and TRBJ2-7; D is perhaps TRBD2 (5 bases). This clonotype was obtained from a human donor in a cohort sampled during active COVID-19. The CDR3 loop reads CASSPGNSYEQYF. CDR3 coding DNA: TGTGCCAGCAGTCCGGGAAACAGCTACGAGCAGTACTTC.